One sample yielded the 32 T cell receptor beta chains listed below, sequenced in a study of cytomegalovirus exposure and HLA in healthy donors. Vbeta (60) and Jbeta (13) primers were used in the PCR. Repertoires were generated with immunoSEQ multiplex PCR, while TCRdb's copy carries only in-frame clones and drops some. The table lists about 79,000 clones, 70% to 85% of them singletons. Sequenced input: PBMCs. These receptor sequences come from a middle-aged man in good health and CMV-seropositive.

The rearrangement links TRBV7-2 to TRBJ2-7; D perhaps matches TRBD2 (5 bases). Trimming pared 1 base from V and 3 bases from J, leaving 13 bases between. The CDR3 length is 15 residues. Germline V CDR1 and CDR2: SGHTA, FQGNSA. The CDR3 bases are TGTGCCAGCAGCTTAGGAGGGATTCTTGGCTACGAGCAGTACTTC. It encodes CASSLGGILGYEQYF. Combining the CDR3 with reference TRBV7-2 and TRBJ2-7 gives the whole variable domain GAGVSQSPSNKVTEKGKDVELRCDPISGHTALYWYRQSLGQGLEFLIYFQGNSAPDKSGLPSDRFSAERTGGSVSTLTIQRTQQEDSAVYLCASSLGGILGYEQYFGPGTRLTVT.

This rearrangement joins TRBV10-3 to TRBJ2-7, with D maybe TRBD1 (5 bases). The germline V gene encodes CDR1 ENHRY and CDR2 SYGVKD. V was pared by 11 bases and J by 0 bases, with 14 bases between. The CDR3 has 13 residues. CDR3 residues: CALGAASSYEQYF. The CDR3 DNA reads TGTGCCCTTGGGGCCGCGAGCTCCTACGAGCAGTACTTC.

This clone was recorded only once. This rearrangement joins TRBV10-2 to TRBJ2-5, with 7 bases fitting TRBD2. This CDR3 region has 16 residues. V lost 7 bases, J lost 2 bases, and 13 bases stayed unmatched. The germline V gene has CDR1 WSHSY and CDR2 SAAADI. As DNA, the CDR3 is TGCGCCAGCAAACCACATGGGTCTAGCGGACAAGAGACCCAGTACTTC. It is translated as CASKPHGSSGQETQYF.

This clone has more than one count but fewer than ten. The chain links TRBV28 to TRBJ2-1; D may be TRBD2 (6 bases). Per the germline V gene, CDR1 is MDHEN and CDR2 is SYDVKM. V dropped 4 bases and J dropped 5 bases, with 15 bases sitting between them. The CDR3 runs to 15 residues. This chain's CDR3 is CASSSHGTQNNEQFF. CDR3 coding DNA: TGTGCCAGCAGTTCCCACGGGACTCAAAACAATGAGCAGTTCTTC.

This clone was counted only a few times. This chain uses TRBV2 with TRBJ1-5; 9 nucleotides agree with TRBD1. V shed 6 bases, J shed 3 bases, and the junction held 6 bases outside the gene matches. The CDR3 covers 15 residues. Germline lookup yields CDR1 SNHLY and CDR2 FYNNEI. The CDR3 DNA sequence: TGTGCCAGCAGAACAGGGGGCACATTCAATCAGCCCCAGCATTTT. It yields the protein CASRTGGTFNQPQHF.

The chain carries TRBV7-7 and TRBJ2-1; TRBD2 is a possible D gene (5 bases). CDR3 length: 13 amino acids. Trimming pared 5 bases from V and 5 bases from J, leaving 10 bases between. The germline CDR1 and CDR2 sequences are SSHAT and FNYEAQ (reference sequence). This CDR3 reads CASSSGQNNEQFF. Written as DNA, the CDR3 is TGTGCCAGCAGCAGCGGCCAAAACAATGAGCAGTTCTTC.

V and J are TRBV29-1 and TRBJ2-7, with 10 bases identical to TRBD1. Germline CDR1 SQVTM, CDR2 ANQGSEA. V lost 6 bases and J lost 6; bases outside the gene matches: 11. The CDR3 has 14 residues. The CDR3 region has the DNA TGCAGCGTCATACACCGGGACAGGGGTCGCGAGCAGTACTTC. Protein: CSVIHRDRGREQYF.

The rearrangement links TRBV14 to TRBJ2-7; 9 bases map to TRBD1. The junction had 6 bases not matched to a gene; V was cut back by 4 bases and J by 5 bases. This CDR3 is built from 14 residues. Germline V gene data show CDR1 as SGHDN and CDR2 as FVKESK. CDR3 nucleotides: TGTGCCAGCAGCCGGGACAGGGTGTTGGACGAGCAGTACTTC. Translating it yields CASSRDRVLDEQYF.

V is TRBV5-1 and J is TRBJ2-5, with TRBD1 matching 7 bases. The CDR3 runs to 14 residues. Germline assignment: CDR1 SGHRS and CDR2 YFSETQ. J gave up 2 bases and V 1 base, and 2 bases lay outside the gene matches. CDR3 sequence: CASSLSGQQETQYF. The CDR3 DNA follows: TGCGCCAGCAGCTTGTCGGGACAGCAAGAGACCCAGTACTTC.

This chain connects TRBV4-3 to TRBJ2-1, with no clear D. The V gene's germline CDR1 is LGHNA and CDR2 YSLEER. The CDR3 spans 13 residues. Trimming removed 0 bases at V and 7 bases at J, with 7 bases between. This CDR3 is CASSQDLRNEQFF. The CDR3 DNA is TGCGCCAGCAGCCAAGATCTGAGAAATGAGCAGTTCTTC.

The chain carries TRBV19 and TRBJ1-2; the match to TRBD1 covers 8 bases. Germline loops: CDR1 LNHDA, CDR2 SQIVND (reference sequence). Germline trimming cut 5 bases from V and 3 bases from J; bases unmatched to any gene: 11. The CDR3 has 16 residues. CDR3 in DNA: TGTGCCAGTAGTGAGCTCCACCCGACAGGGGACTATGGCTACACCTTC. Amino acids: CASSELHPTGDYGYTF.

A single count supports this clone. The chain links TRBV27 to TRBJ1-1, with 9 bases lining up with TRBD1. Trimming removed 6 bases from V and 5 bases from J; junction bases left unmatched: 7. Germline V lookup: CDR1 MNHEY, CDR2 SMNVEV (reference sequence). The CDR3 extends over 14 amino acids. The CDR3 DNA reads TGTGCCAGCAGCTTTAACAGGGGGCGAACTGAAGCTTTCTTT. The encoded protein is CASSFNRGRTEAFF.

The chain recombines TRBV7-2 with TRBJ2-2; tentatively, D is TRBD2 (5 bases). The germline CDR1 and CDR2 sequences are SGHTA and FQGNSA. Trimming pared 6 bases from V and 6 bases from J, leaving 11 bases between. CDR3 length: 13 residues. CDR3 nucleotide sequence: TGTGCCAGCAGTTCCGCGGGCTCCGGGGAGCTGTTTTTT. It translates to CASSSAGSGELFF.

This clone was counted between two and nine times. The V and J genes are TRBV15 and TRBJ1-1; TRBD1 matches at 7 bases. Trimming at V came to 1 base and at J to 1 base, leaving 12 bases not matched to a gene. Germline CDR1 reads LNHNV; CDR2 reads YYDKDF (reference sequence). The CDR3 consists of 18 residues. The CDR3 loop reads CATSRGPKGAGTNTEAFF. For the CDR3, the DNA is TGTGCCACCAGCAGAGGACCGAAGGGGGCAGGGACGAACACTGAAGCTTTCTTT.

The chain carries TRBV27 and TRBJ1-2; 10 bases align to TRBD1. The germline V gene has CDR1 MNHEY and CDR2 SMNVEV (reference sequence). Trimming took 2 bases from V and 1 from J; bases not matched to a gene: 16. The CDR3 loop spans 20 amino acids. In nucleotides, the CDR3 is TGTGCCAGCAGTTTAAGACAGGGGGCTCGAGATTCCTCTAATAACTATGGCTACACCTTC. It encodes CASSLRQGARDSSNNYGYTF.

This chain connects TRBV4-3 to TRBJ1-2; D uncertain. CDR3 size: 16 residues. Germline V gene lookup returns CDR1 LGHNA and CDR2 YSLEER. The V end was cut by 0 bases, the J end by 4 bases, with 15 bases between. The CDR3 nucleotides read TGCGCCAGCAGCCAAGATGTATCTTCTCGGGTCTATGGCTACACCTTC. It encodes CASSQDVSSRVYGYTF.

This chain uses TRBV5-5 with TRBJ2-3, with 10 bases that match TRBD1. V was pared by 2 bases and J by 2 bases, with 5 bases of the junction left unmatched. The length of the CDR3 is 16 residues. Germline CDR1 is SGHKS and CDR2 is YYEKEE (reference sequence). The CDR3 region is CASSFGGQGPTDTQYF. The CDR3 coding sequence is TGTGCCAGCAGCTTTGGGGGACAGGGGCCCACAGATACGCAGTATTTT.

J is TRBJ2-3 and V is TRBV14; 10 bases are a match to TRBD2. V dropped 4 bases and J dropped 2; count of bases not matched to a gene: 6. Germline V gene data show CDR1 as SGHDN and CDR2 as FVKESK. The CDR3 is 16 amino acids. The chain's CDR3 is CASSLAGGLLTDTQYF. Here the CDR3 DNA reads TGTGCCAGCAGCCTAGCGGGAGGACTACTCACAGATACGCAGTATTTT.

A note on this clone: One end of the junction is discordant with germline, which a read error may explain. J is TRBJ1-6 and V is TRBV7-9; D is unresolved. The CDR3 consists of 17 residues. The V gene's germline CDR1 is SEHNR and CDR2 FQNEAQ (reference sequence). CDR3 protein: CSSQTPASAVLNSPLHF. CDR3 nucleotides: TGTTCCAGCCAGACCCCTGCTAGTGCGGTTCTTAATTCACCCCTCCACTTT.

The chain carries TRBV5-4 and TRBJ2-5, with a weak D call TRBD1 (6 bases). The CDR3 totals 14 residues. Trimming took off 5 bases at V and 1 base at J, with 12 bases between the two ends. Germline V CDR1 and CDR2: SGHNT, YYREEE (reference sequence). CDR3 nucleotides: TGTGCCAGCAGGAATGACAGGTTCCAAGAGACCCAGTACTTC. It translates to CASRNDRFQETQYF. Based on the CDR3 plus reference TRBV5-4 and TRBJ2-5, the full variable domain is ETGVTQSPTHLIKTRGQQVTLRCSSQSGHNTVSWYQQALGQGPQFIFQYYREEENGRGNFPPRFSGLQFPNYSSELNVNALELDDSALYLCASRNDRFQETQYFGPGTRLLVL.

This clone has just a few counts. V and J are TRBV28 and TRBJ1-5; no clear D gene. Trimming cost V 3 bases and J 0 bases, with 3 bases left between them. Germline lookup yields CDR1 MDHEN and CDR2 SYDVKM. The CDR3 runs 13 residues. The DNA for the CDR3 is TGTGCCAGCAGTTTCAATAGCAATCAGCCCCAGCATTTT. Protein: CASSFNSNQPQHF.

There are a few counts of this clone. This chain links TRBV2 with TRBJ2-1; D possibly corresponds to TRBD1 (5 bases). Germline V gene sequence: CDR1 SNHLY, CDR2 FYNNEI. Trimming took 4 bases from V and 0 from J, leaving 13 bases between them. The CDR3 contains 16 residues. CDR3 amino acids: CASSAIGVSSYNEQFF. The CDR3 DNA follows: TGTGCCAGCAGTGCCATAGGGGTAAGCTCCTACAATGAGCAGTTCTTC.

V and J are TRBV28 and TRBJ1-2; TRBD1 might be the D (6 bases). The CDR3 runs to 12 residues. V was cut by 3 bases and J by 8 bases, with 10 bases left in between. From germline, CDR1 is MDHEN and CDR2 SYDVKM. The CDR3 here is CASSFGGPGYTF. The CDR3 DNA sequence: TGTGCCAGCAGTTTCGGGGGGCCCGGCTACACCTTC.

The V call is TRBV27, the J call TRBJ1-2, with 9 bases lining up with TRBD1. The CDR3 has 13 residues. CDR1 is MNHEY, CDR2 SMNVEV, per germline (reference sequence). The ends lost 5 bases at V and 8 bases at J; junction bases unmatched: 6. The chain's CDR3 is CASSPTGGQGYTF. Here the CDR3 DNA reads TGTGCCAGCAGTCCCACAGGGGGCCAAGGCTACACCTTC.

This chain connects TRBV7-9 to TRBJ1-6; possibly TRBD1 for D (6 bases). Germline V lookup: CDR1 SEHNR, CDR2 FQNEAQ (reference sequence). With 5 bases removed from V and 9 bases from J, the gap between germline ends came to 11 bases. The length of the CDR3 is 13 residues. Here the CDR3 reads CASSTDSFSPLHF. Written as DNA, the CDR3 is TGTGCCAGCAGCACGGACAGCTTTTCACCCCTCCACTTT.

This clone was seen more than once but under ten times. The chain has TRBV4-3 and TRBJ1-1; D remains unclear. This CDR3 has 14 amino acids. Germline V gene data show CDR1 as LGHNA and CDR2 as YSLEER. The V end lost 0 bases, the J end lost 5 bases, and 10 bases lay between the germline ends. The CDR3 reads CASSQEAPGTEAFF. As DNA, the CDR3 is TGCGCCAGCAGCCAAGAGGCCCCGGGGACTGAAGCTTTCTTT.

The chain links TRBV6-5 to TRBJ2-3; D is possibly TRBD1 (6 bases). The CDR3 contains 13 residues. V shed 3 bases and J shed 6 bases, with 10 bases lying between them. CDR1 is MNHEY, CDR2 SVGAGI, per germline. The CDR3 DNA is TGTGCCAGCAGTTATCAAAGGGGGGATACGCAGTATTTT. It encodes CASSYQRGDTQYF.

This chain links TRBV2 with TRBJ2-2; 11 bases align to TRBD2. The germline CDR1 and CDR2 sequences are SNHLY and FYNNEI. The CDR3 is 15 amino acids. V was pared by 6 bases and J by 5 bases, with 5 bases of the junction left unmatched. The CDR3 DNA reads as TGTGCCAGCAGATCAACTAGCGGGAGAACCGGGGAGCTGTTTTTT. Translated: CASRSTSGRTGELFF.

This clone was detected only once. The chain combines TRBV5-1 with TRBJ2-2, with 9 bases aligning to TRBD1. CDR3 length: 14 residues. V lost 4 bases to trimming and J lost 7 bases; unmatched junction nucleotides: 5. Germline loops: CDR1 SGHRS, CDR2 YFSETQ. This CDR3 reads CASSLRQGGGELFF. As DNA, the CDR3 is TGCGCCAGCAGCCTCCGACAGGGGGGCGGGGAGCTGTTTTTT.

This clone is classed as medium-sized. This rearrangement joins TRBV21-1 to TRBJ2-7; the tabulated D call, TRBD2, remains unverified against the DNA. TRBV21-1 is a documented pseudogene. The CDR3 contains 14 residues. As DNA, the CDR3 is TGTGCCAGCAGAAAAGGACGGGGGGGTAGCGAGCAGTACTTC. Its protein is CASRKGRGGSEQYF.

This clone was recorded a few times. The V call is TRBV7-9, the J call TRBJ2-5; no clear D gene. The CDR3 consists of 15 residues. V lost 5 bases and J 5 bases, leaving 18 bases between the germline ends. Germline CDR1 and CDR2: SEHNR and FQNEAQ (reference sequence). The CDR3 region is CASSRTRHGTETQYF. In nucleotides, the CDR3 is TGTGCCAGCAGCCGAACCCGACATGGAACTGAGACCCAGTACTTC.

V gene TRBV9 combines with J gene TRBJ1-4, with D possibly TRBD1 on 5 matching bases. This CDR3 is built from 15 residues. Germline values: CDR1 SGDLS, CDR2 YYNGEE. V lost 4 bases and J 4 bases, leaving 14 bases between the germline ends. CDR3 residues: CASSPGRVDNEKLFF. For the CDR3, the DNA is TGTGCCAGCAGCCCCGGCAGGGTGGATAATGAAAAACTGTTTTTT.